Listed below are T cell receptor beta chains from one sample, sequenced in a study of T cells after yellow fever vaccination. Using its own MiXCR run on the 5' RACE reads, TCRdb lists one record per CDR3 protein. Of just under 600,000 distinct CDR3 sequences in the sample, roughly 13% were seen once. The sequences come from PBMCs, collected on the day of the yellow fever booster vaccination. The receptors were gathered from a man aged 25 to 45 who received the YFV17D yellow fever vaccine. CDR3s include the opening cysteine and the closing phenylalanine or tryptophan. The order of the fields is CDR3 DNA, CDR3 protein, CDR3 length, clone size, J gene, D gene, V gene. A D gene is named only where the DNA matches it firmly. The listing skips clone size in some rows; elsewhere it reads once, few, many or a size class.

DNA: TGTGCCAGCAGGAGGACGGGGAGCTACGATCAGTACTTC
CDR3: CASRRTGSYDQYF
length: 13
size: -
J: TRBJ2-7
D: -
V: TRBV11-1

DNA: TGCAGCGTTGATCAACGGACAGGGGGTCCCTACGAGCAGTACTTC
CDR3: CSVDQRTGGPYEQYF
length: 15
size: -
J: TRBJ2-7
D: TRBD1
V: TRBV29-1

DNA: TGCAGTGCTAGATTTGGGACTAGTTACAATGAGCAGTTCTTC
CDR3: CSARFGTSYNEQFF
length: 14
size: many
J: TRBJ2-1
D: TRBD2
V: TRBV20-1

DNA: TGTGCCAGCAGTGACGGGACCTACAATGAGCAGTTCTTC
CDR3: CASSDGTYNEQFF
length: 13
size: -
J: TRBJ2-1
D: -
V: TRBV6-4

DNA: TGTGCCAGCAGCTTAGGAGCGGACCTTTACGAGCAGTACTTC
CDR3: CASSLGADLYEQYF
length: 14
size: many
J: TRBJ2-7
D: -
V: TRBV11-2

DNA: TGTGCCAGCAGCCAAGGGAACCTACTAGCAGATACGCAGTATTTT
CDR3: CASSQGNLLADTQYF
length: 15
size: -
J: TRBJ2-3
D: -
V: TRBV14

DNA: TGTGCCAGCAGAGCCGGTGGGGGTATCAGCGAGCAGTACTTC
CDR3: CASRAGGGISEQYF
length: 14
size: many
J: TRBJ2-7
D: -
V: TRBV6-2/TRBV6-3

DNA: TGTGCCAGCAGCCCCGAAGGGGACGCTGAGCAGTACTTC
CDR3: CASSPEGDAEQYF
length: 13
size: -
J: TRBJ2-7
D: -
V: TRBV5-6

DNA: TGCGCCAGCAGCCCGGACCCCCCGGAGCCCTACAATGAGCAGTTCTTC
CDR3: CASSPDPPEPYNEQFF
length: 16
size: -
J: TRBJ2-1
D: -
V: TRBV5-1

DNA: TGTGCCAGCAGCTTAGCCCCAGCGGCGCAGTTCTACGAGCAGTACTTC
CDR3: CASSLAPAAQFYEQYF
length: 16
size: -
J: TRBJ2-7
D: -
V: TRBV7-2

DNA: TGTGCCAGCAGCGTAGTGGGCGGTAACACCGGGGAGCTGTTTTTT
CDR3: CASSVVGGNTGELFF
length: 15
size: -
J: TRBJ2-2
D: -
V: TRBV9

DNA: TGCAGTGGAGGAGAGCGGAACAATCAGCCCCAGCATTTT
CDR3: CSGGERNNQPQHF
length: 13
size: few
J: TRBJ1-5
D: -
V: TRBV20-1

DNA: TGTGCCACCAGCAGAGAGACAGGCGTCGGCACTGAAGCTTTCTTT
CDR3: CATSRETGVGTEAFF
length: 15
size: -
J: TRBJ1-1
D: -
V: TRBV15

DNA: TGTGCCATCAGTTATGAAAGGGACAGTGGGGAGCTGTTTTTT
CDR3: CAISYERDSGELFF
length: 14
size: -
J: TRBJ2-2
D: TRBD1
V: TRBV10-3

DNA: TGTGCCTGGAGCGAGCGGGGGGGATCCAAAAACATTCAGTACTTC
CDR3: CAWSERGGSKNIQYF
length: 15
size: -
J: TRBJ2-4
D: TRBD2
V: TRBV30

DNA: TGCGCCAGCAGCTTGCAAGCGTCAGATACGCAGTATTTT
CDR3: CASSLQASDTQYF
length: 13
size: few
J: TRBJ2-3
D: -
V: TRBV5-1

DNA: TGTGCCACCAGCACGCCCCCCGTGGGGGGAACCATTGAAGCTTTCTTT
CDR3: CATSTPPVGGTIEAFF
length: 16
size: few
J: TRBJ1-1
D: -
V: TRBV15

DNA: TGTGCCTGCGTTGTCCCGGGCAGGGCAGATACGCAGTATTTT
CDR3: CACVVPGRADTQYF
length: 14
size: few
J: TRBJ2-3
D: -
V: TRBV21-1

DNA: TGTGCCAGCAGGAATCGACTAGTGGGGACACAAGAGACCCAGTACTTC
CDR3: CASRNRLVGTQETQYF
length: 16
size: -
J: TRBJ2-5
D: -
V: TRBV12-3/TRBV12-4

DNA: TGTGCCAGCAGCTTAGGGGGGACGCGAGGCCCCTCTCAGTACTTC
CDR3: CASSLGGTRGPSQYF
length: 15
size: -
J: TRBJ2-5
D: -
V: TRBV7-2

DNA: TGTGCCAGCAGCTCCACAGGGGAGAATTCACCCCTCCACTTT
CDR3: CASSSTGENSPLHF
length: 14
size: few
J: TRBJ1-6
D: TRBD1
V: TRBV11-2

DNA: TGTGCCAGCAGCTCCCCGGGACTAGCGGGAGACGAGCAGTACTTC
CDR3: CASSSPGLAGDEQYF
length: 15
size: few
J: TRBJ2-7
D: TRBD2
V: TRBV7-2

DNA: TGTGCCAGCAGTTATGGAGGCAGGGGGCCTACCTACGAGCAGTACTTC
CDR3: CASSYGGRGPTYEQYF
length: 16
size: -
J: TRBJ2-7
D: TRBD1
V: TRBV6-2/TRBV6-3

DNA: TGTGCCAGCACTCCCACTAGCGGCAACACCGGGGAGCTGTTTTTT
CDR3: CASTPTSGNTGELFF
length: 15
size: few
J: TRBJ2-2
D: TRBD2
V: TRBV12-3/TRBV12-4

DNA: TGTGCCATCAGAAGACAGGGGACAAGCACAGATACGCAGTATTTT
CDR3: CAIRRQGTSTDTQYF
length: 15
size: -
J: TRBJ2-3
D: TRBD1
V: TRBV10-3